A selection of T cell receptor beta chains follows, all from one sample in a study of blood T cell repertoires in COVID-19. The protocol was immunoSEQ multiplex PCR, while the TCRdb copy is restricted to in-frame clones and leaves out a portion. The table lists about 44,000 clones, nearly 90% of them singletons. The sequenced sample was peripheral blood. These receptor sequences come from an older man with active COVID-19. Both conserved end residues are part of each CDR3. D genes are given only for firm matches. Part of the rows lack a size; the others show once, few, many or a class for expanded clones.

size: few
V: TRBV20-1
J: TRBJ1-2
D: NA
CDR3: CSARGEGGYTF
DNA: TGCAGTGCTAGAGGGGAGGGCGGCTACACCTTC

size: NA
V: TRBV6-5
J: TRBJ2-2
D: NA
CDR3: CASSYDRAHTGELFF
DNA: TGTGCCAGCAGTTACGACAGAGCCCACACCGGGGAGCTGTTTTTT

size: NA
V: TRBV3-1/TRBV3-2
J: TRBJ1-5
D: NA
CDR3: CASSLSGRQPQHF
DNA: TGTGCCAGCAGCCTATCGGGTCGTCAGCCCCAGCATTTT

size: NA
V: TRBV5-1
J: TRBJ1-1
D: TRBD1
CDR3: CASSYRGDTEAFF
DNA: TGCGCCAGCAGCTACAGGGGAGACACTGAAGCTTTCTTT

size: NA
V: TRBV28
J: TRBJ1-1
D: NA
CDR3: CASSVQGRGTEAFF
DNA: TGTGCCAGCAGCGTCCAGGGGAGGGGCACTGAAGCTTTCTTT

size: NA
V: TRBV28
J: TRBJ2-1
D: TRBD2
CDR3: CASSPQLAGGTNEQFF
DNA: TGTGCCAGCAGTCCGCAACTAGCGGGGGGGACCAATGAGCAGTTCTTC

size: few
V: TRBV6-5
J: TRBJ2-7
D: NA
CDR3: CASSYPGSSLGEQYF
DNA: TGTGCCAGCAGTTACCCAGGGTCTAGTCTGGGGGAGCAGTACTTC

size: NA
V: TRBV9
J: TRBJ2-1
D: NA
CDR3: CASSVGQYNEQFF
DNA: TGTGCCAGCAGCGTAGGGCAGTACAATGAGCAGTTCTTC

size: NA
V: TRBV27
J: TRBJ2-1
D: NA
CDR3: CASSLRDSSYNEQFF
DNA: TGTGCCAGCAGTTTGCGGGATAGCTCCTACAATGAGCAGTTCTTC

size: once
V: TRBV5-1
J: TRBJ2-3
D: TRBD1
CDR3: CASTSKGDRVGADTQYF
DNA: TGCGCCAGCACCTCAAAGGGGGACAGGGTAGGAGCAGATACGCAGTATTTT

size: NA
V: TRBV24-1
J: TRBJ2-7
D: TRBD2
CDR3: CATSDAGETYEQYF
DNA: TGTGCCACCAGTGATGCGGGGGAGACCTACGAGCAGTACTTC

size: NA
V: TRBV6-1
J: TRBJ1-2
D: NA
CDR3: CASSDPSANYGYTF
DNA: TGTGCCAGCAGTGACCCGTCGGCTAACTATGGCTACACCTTC

size: NA
V: TRBV7-3
J: TRBJ1-6
D: NA
CDR3: CASSLESRGWNSPLHF
DNA: TGTGCCAGCAGCTTAGAATCAAGGGGTTGGAATTCACCCCTCCACTTT

size: NA
V: TRBV6-5
J: TRBJ2-7
D: NA
CDR3: CASSSGQHRDEQYF
DNA: TGTGCCAGCAGTTCTGGACAGCACCGGGACGAGCAGTACTTC

size: few
V: TRBV4-1
J: TRBJ2-2
D: NA
CDR3: CASSQEWGQGLTGELFF
DNA: TGCGCCAGCAGCCAAGAGTGGGGGCAGGGGTTGACCGGGGAGCTGTTTTTT

size: NA
V: TRBV7-8
J: TRBJ2-7
D: TRBD2
CDR3: CASSLGQGGDEQYF
DNA: TGTGCCAGCAGCCTCGGGCAGGGAGGGGACGAGCAGTACTTC

size: NA
V: TRBV2
J: TRBJ2-5
D: NA
CDR3: CASHEEAGTETQYF
DNA: TGTGCCAGCCATGAAGAGGCAGGCACGGAGACCCAGTACTTC

size: NA
V: TRBV7-2
J: TRBJ1-1
D: NA
CDR3: CASSLKVLVAEAFF
DNA: TGTGCCAGCAGCTTAAAAGTCTTAGTCGCTGAAGCTTTCTTT

size: NA
V: TRBV9
J: TRBJ2-2
D: TRBD2
CDR3: CASSVAGGPDTGELFF
DNA: TGTGCCAGCAGCGTAGCGGGGGGGCCCGACACCGGGGAGCTGTTTTTT

size: NA
V: TRBV7-2
J: TRBJ2-7
D: TRBD1
CDR3: CASSFGDRAYEQYF
DNA: TGTGCCAGCAGCTTCGGGGACAGGGCCTACGAGCAGTACTTC

size: NA
V: TRBV3-1/TRBV3-2
J: TRBJ2-5
D: TRBD1
CDR3: CASSQDRGLGAAQYF
DNA: TGTGCCAGCAGCCAAGACAGGGGGCTGGGAGCGGCCCAGTACTTC

size: NA
V: TRBV9
J: TRBJ2-3
D: TRBD1
CDR3: CASSASDRGADTQYF
DNA: TGTGCCAGCAGCGCCTCGGACAGGGGAGCAGATACGCAGTATTTT

size: NA
V: TRBV20-1
J: TRBJ2-1
D: TRBD2
CDR3: CSATKVAGPFF
DNA: TGCAGTGCTACCAAGGTAGCGGGGCCCTTCTTC